Presented here are 8 T cell receptor beta chains from one specimen sequenced in a study of neurological immune-mediated disorders. TCRdb called the 5' RACE reads again in MiXCR, with one record for every CDR3 protein. The data hold roughly 98,000 distinct CDR3 sequences, with 13% observed a single time. Time point given: longitudinal time-point 2. Sequences were obtained from PBMCs. These receptors were collected from a female donor with HTLV-1-associated myelopathy (HAM/TSP).

This clonotype appeared many times. The V and J genes are TRBV12-3 or TRBV12-4 and TRBJ2-1; a possible D gene is TRBD2 (6 bases). This CDR3 has 11 residues. Trimming cost V 6 bases and J 10 bases, with 10 bases left between them. CDR3 residues: CASSGGREQFF. Written as DNA, the CDR3 is TGTGCCAGCAGCGGAGGGCGAGAGCAGTTCTTC.

In this sample, this clonotype turned up many times. V gene TRBV12-3 or TRBV12-4 combines with J gene TRBJ1-4; D might be TRBD1 (5 bases). The CDR3 totals 12 residues. The V gene lost 6 bases and the J gene lost 8 bases, with 10 bases spanning the gap. CDR3 sequence: CASRARGEKLFF. The CDR3 DNA follows: TGTGCCAGCAGGGCTCGGGGGGAAAAACTGTTTTTT.

Many counts were recorded for this clonotype. The chain couples TRBV14 to TRBJ1-5, with no clear D. The V end lost 0 bases, the J end lost 6 bases, and 6 bases lay between the germline ends. The CDR3 spans 13 residues. Germline-derived CDR1 and CDR2 are SGHDN and FVKESK. CDR3: CASSQERGQPQHF. The DNA for the CDR3 is TGTGCCAGCAGCCAAGAGCGGGGTCAGCCCCAGCATTTT.

This clonotype was recorded many times. The chain employs TRBV5-1 and TRBJ2-7; 9 nucleotides match TRBD1. J lost 3 bases, V lost 0 bases, and 4 bases had no gene match. Germline lookup yields CDR1 SGHRS and CDR2 YFSETQ. CDR3 length: 15 amino acids. The DNA of the CDR3 is TGCGCCAGCAGCTTGGGACAGGGGGTGGTCTACGAGCAGTACTTC. It is translated as CASSLGQGVVYEQYF.

A few counts support this clonotype. The rearrangement joins TRBV29-1 to TRBJ2-5; 8 nucleotides match TRBD1. The CDR3 contains 13 residues. The V gene end was trimmed by 6 bases and the J gene end by 1 base; junction bases not matched to a gene: 4. The germline gives CDR1 SQVTM, CDR2 ANQGSEA. CDR3 nucleotides: TGCAGCGTACTGGGACAGGCCCAAGAGACCCAGTACTTC. This codes for CSVLGQAQETQYF.

The sample holds many counts of this clonotype. The chain uses TRBV5-1 and TRBJ2-5, with TRBD1 matching over 9 bases. This CDR3 region has 16 residues. Trimming removed 4 bases from V and 2 bases from J; junction bases left unmatched: 9. The V gene's germline CDR1 is SGHRS and CDR2 YFSETQ. CDR3 nucleotides: TGCGCCAGCAGCATCGGGACAGGGAGAGGTCAAGAGACCCAGTACTTC. Protein product: CASSIGTGRGQETQYF.

Regarding this clonotype: This may be a read error: a much more frequent sequence differs by one nucleotide. The chain couples TRBV12-3 or TRBV12-4 to TRBJ1-1; D uncertain. This CDR3 has 14 residues. The CDR3: CASSPRERNTEDFF. As DNA, the CDR3 is TGTGCCAGCAGTCCCCGGGAGAGGAACACTGAAGATTTCTTT.

This clonotype was observed at least ten times. V gene TRBV28 combines with J gene TRBJ1-2, with a tentative D call TRBD1 (5 bases). CDR3 length: 14 residues. Trimming shortened V by 2 bases and J by 5 bases, and 12 bases separated the two germline ends. Germline CDR1 is MDHEN and CDR2 is SYDVKM. CDR3 in amino acids: CASSLTGTQYGYTF. For the CDR3, the DNA is TGTGCCAGCAGTTTAACGGGGACCCAGTATGGCTACACCTTC.